The 29 T cell receptor beta chains below were found in one sample sequenced in a study of blood T cell repertoires in COVID-19. The table came from immunoSEQ multiplex PCR; TCRdb's copy has only in-frame clones and leaves some out. The sample has 150,000 to 190,000 clones; over 70% are singletons. Material for sequencing was peripheral blood. These receptors all stem from a man in his sixties with acute or convalescent COVID-19.

The chain links TRBV18 to TRBJ2-7; 10 nucleotides line up with TRBD1. The CDR3 consists of 17 residues. Germline loops: CDR1 KGHSH, CDR2 LQKENI. The ends lost 3 bases at V and 2 bases at J; junction bases unmatched: 10. The CDR3 loop reads CASSPTDRGRLPYEQYF. In nucleotides, the CDR3 is TGTGCCAGCTCACCTACGGACAGGGGGAGATTACCCTACGAGCAGTACTTC. Filled out from reference TRBV18 and TRBJ2-7, the complete variable domain reads NAGVMQNPRHLVRRRGQEARLRCSPMKGHSHVYWYRQLPEEGLKFMVYLQKENIIDESGMPKERFSAEFPKEGPSILRIQQVVRGDSAAYFCASSPTDRGRLPYEQYFGPGTRLTVT.

The V and J genes are TRBV19 and TRBJ2-7; D possibly corresponds to TRBD2 (6 bases). Per the germline V gene, CDR1 is LNHDA and CDR2 is SQIVND (reference sequence). There are 14 residues in the CDR3. Trimming took off 5 bases at V and 7 bases at J, with 18 bases between the two ends. CDR3 in DNA: TGTGCCAGTAGTTGGGGACCCCCTCGGGGGGAGCAGTACTTC. Amino acids: CASSWGPPRGEQYF.

The chain links TRBV5-6 to TRBJ1-6; possible D gene TRBD1, 5 bases. The V gene's germline CDR1 is SGHDT and CDR2 YYEEEE. V was shortened by 0 bases and J by 2 bases, with 12 bases between the two germline ends. The CDR3 extends over 17 amino acids. CDR3 residues: CASSLEGRATYNSPLHF. The CDR3 DNA follows: TGTGCCAGCAGCTTGGAGGGCAGGGCGACCTATAATTCACCCCTCCACTTT.

The chain uses TRBV6-5 and TRBJ2-2, with D perhaps TRBD1 (5 bases). The CDR3 sequence is 15 residues long. The V gene lost 0 bases and the J gene lost 7 bases, with 12 bases spanning the gap. Germline CDR1 MNHEY, CDR2 SVGAGI. CDR3 sequence: CASSYSRGGVGELFF. The CDR3, as DNA: TGTGCCAGCAGTTACTCTAGGGGTGGGGTCGGGGAGCTGTTTTTT.

The J gene is TRBJ2-1, the V gene TRBV1; TRBD2, the table's D call, was not compared with the DNA. TRBV1 is recorded as a pseudogene. The CDR3 extends over 18 amino acids. The CDR3 DNA is TGCACCAGCAGCCACATTCTTCGCTGCGGGAGAGGTGGGGATGAGCAGTTCTTC. Translated, it gives CTSSHILRCGRGGDEQFF.

This clone has a handful of counts. The chain joins TRBV7-2 to TRBJ1-4; perhaps TRBD1 as D (5 bases). The ends were cut back, 5 bases at V and 3 bases at J, with 7 bases in the middle. CDR1 SGHTA and CDR2 FQGNSA come from the germline V gene. This CDR3 is 13 amino acids long. The CDR3 DNA follows: TGTGCCAGCAGCGGGGGGGCTAATGAAAAACTGTTTTTT. This encodes CASSGGANEKLFF.

This clone was seen only a few times. The V call is TRBV10-3, the J call TRBJ1-3, with 7 bases identical to TRBD1. Looked up from germline, CDR1 is ENHRY and CDR2 is SYGVKD. The CDR3 is 15 residues long. With 3 bases clipped from V and 3 bases from J, the junction kept 5 bases outside the gene matches. The CDR3 nucleotides are TGTGCCATCAGTGACGAGGGGGCGCGTGGAAACACCATATATTTT. Protein product: CAISDEGARGNTIYF.

V usage is TRBV7-2 and J usage is TRBJ2-5, with 13 bases aligning to TRBD2. After removal of 1 base from V and 4 bases from J, the junction contained 9 bases not matched to a gene. Germline lookup yields CDR1 SGHTA and CDR2 FQGNSA. CDR3 length: 18 amino acids. This CDR3 is CASSLGTSGSVRIETQYF. In nucleotides, the CDR3 is TGTGCCAGCAGCTTAGGGACTAGCGGGAGTGTTAGAATAGAGACCCAGTACTTC.

This rearrangement joins TRBV19 to TRBJ1-2; D not resolved. V lost 7 bases, J lost 0 bases, and 15 bases lay in between. This CDR3 spans 15 amino acids. Germline CDR1 and CDR2: LNHDA and SQIVND (reference sequence). The CDR3 region has the DNA TGTGCCAGTACCCCTGCCGCACGCGCTAACTATGGCTACACCTTC. Protein sequence: CASTPAARANYGYTF.

This chain uses TRBV6-5 with TRBJ1-5, with 7 positions matching TRBD1. CDR3 length: 15 amino acids. V trimming: 6 bases; J trimming: 3 bases; junction bases outside the gene matches: 8. In germline, CDR1 is MNHEY, CDR2 SVGAGI. CDR3: CASSGGQSLNQPQHF. For the CDR3, the DNA is TGTGCCAGCAGCGGGGGACAGTCCCTCAATCAGCCCCAGCATTTT.

The chain employs TRBV7-3 and TRBJ2-3, with 9 bases aligning to TRBD2. Germline V CDR1 and CDR2: SGHTA, FQGTGA. CDR3 length: 18 residues. V lost 1 base and J lost 2; bases outside the gene matches: 10. The CDR3 DNA reads TGTGCCAGCAGCTTAATGTCTAGCGGGATGGGGAACACAGATACGCAGTATTTT. It specifies CASSLMSSGMGNTDTQYF.

On this clone itself: Other nucleotide sequences from this sample produce the same CDR3. The V and J genes are TRBV6-5 and TRBJ2-5; 8 positions match TRBD2. CDR3 length: 13 residues. The ends lost 4 bases at V and 5 bases at J; junction bases unmatched: 3. Looked up from germline, CDR1 is MNHEY and CDR2 is SVGAGI. The CDR3 spells CASSLAGRETQYF. The CDR3, as DNA: TGTGCCAGCAGTTTAGCGGGAAGGGAGACCCAGTACTTC.

The J gene is TRBJ1-1, the V gene TRBV27, with 8 bases lining up with TRBD1. CDR1 is MNHEY and CDR2 is SMNVEV in the germline V gene (reference sequence). J lost 3 bases, V lost 10 bases, and 7 bases had no gene match. This CDR3 is built from 13 residues. The CDR3 coding sequence is TGTGCCATCGGCCGGACAGGGTACACTGAAGCTTTCTTT. Amino acids: CAIGRTGYTEAFF.

The gene calls are TRBV5-5 and TRBJ1-4, with TRBD1 matching over 8 bases. V lost 2 bases and J lost 7; bases outside the gene matches: 4. Germline V gene data show CDR1 as SGHKS and CDR2 as YYEKEE (reference sequence). The CDR3 has 14 residues. CDR3 protein: CASSFTGGGEKLFF. The CDR3 DNA reads as TGTGCCAGCAGCTTCACAGGGGGAGGTGAAAAACTGTTTTTT. Using reference TRBV5-5 and TRBJ1-4 for the parts outside the CDR3, the full variable domain is DAGVTQSPTHLIKTRGQQVTLRCSPISGHKSVSWYQQVLGQGPQFIFQYYEKEERGRGNFPDRFSARQFPNYSSELNVNALLLGDSALYLCASSFTGGGEKLFFGSGTQLSVL.

The rearrangement joins TRBV12-3 or TRBV12-4 to TRBJ2-7; weak D call: TRBD1 (6 bases). The V gene lost 4 bases and the J gene lost 3 bases, with 7 bases spanning the gap. The CDR3 contains 12 residues. CDR3 in amino acids: CASSSQGYEQYF. The CDR3 coding sequence is TGTGCCAGCAGTTCACAGGGCTACGAGCAGTACTTC.

V usage is TRBV7-8 and J usage is TRBJ2-7; the match to TRBD1 covers 8 bases. J gave up 1 base and V 5 bases, and 4 bases lay outside the gene matches. The germline V gene encodes CDR1 SGHVS and CDR2 FQNEAQ. The CDR3 is 14 residues long. The DNA for the CDR3 is TGTGCCAGCAGCCCGCGGGACAGGTCCTACGAGCAGTACTTC. Amino acids: CASSPRDRSYEQYF.

This chain links TRBV4-2 with TRBJ1-4; a possible D gene is TRBD1 (6 bases). There are 20 residues in the CDR3. CDR1 is LGHNA and CDR2 is YNFKEQ in the germline V gene. With 1 base removed from V and 5 bases from J, the gap between germline ends came to 26 bases. This CDR3 is CASSQALMGGGGAGNEKLFF. The CDR3 DNA reads TGTGCCAGCAGCCAAGCCCTCATGGGAGGGGGTGGGGCGGGGAATGAAAAACTGTTTTTT.

The gene calls are TRBV7-2 and TRBJ2-2; perhaps TRBD2 as D (7 bases). Trimming took 2 bases from V and 4 from J, leaving 8 bases between them. The CDR3 is made up of 14 amino acids. Germline CDR1 and CDR2: SGHTA and FQGNSA. The CDR3 loop is CASSLRGGTGELFF. DNA for the CDR3: TGTGCCAGCAGCTTAAGGGGGGGCACCGGGGAGCTGTTTTTT.

The chain recombines TRBV19 with TRBJ1-6, with D unresolved. In germline, CDR1 is LNHDA, CDR2 SQIVND (reference sequence). The V and J ends lost 7 bases and 2 bases respectively, with 12 bases between them. This CDR3 region has 15 residues. CDR3: CASTRAGTYNSPLHF. In DNA form, the CDR3 reads TGTGCCAGTACCCGGGCGGGGACCTATAATTCACCCCTCCACTTT.

This rearrangement joins TRBV12-5 to TRBJ1-1, with a possible D match to TRBD1 (6 bases). This CDR3 region has 13 residues. Germline loops: CDR1 LGHNT, CDR2 FRNRAP. Trimming took off 4 bases at V and 5 bases at J, with 11 bases between the two ends. DNA of the CDR3: TGTGCTAGTGGTTGGGACATGGGGACTGAAGCTTTCTTT. Its translation: CASGWDMGTEAFF.

The chain joins TRBV19 to TRBJ2-4, with 11 bases identical to TRBD1. Per the germline V gene, CDR1 is LNHDA and CDR2 is SQIVND (reference sequence). The CDR3 is made up of 17 amino acids. J lost 3 bases, V lost 3 bases, and 7 bases had no gene match. The CDR3 DNA follows: TGTGCCAGTAGTATCGGAGGGACAGGGGGGAACAAAAACATTCAGTACTTC. Translation gives CASSIGGTGGNKNIQYF. The full variable domain, in which reference TRBV19 and TRBJ2-4 provide the parts outside the CDR3, is DGGITQSPKYLFRKEGQNVTLSCEQNLNHDAMYWYRQDPGQGLRLIYYSQIVNDFQKGDIAEGYSVSREKKESFPLTVTSAQKNPTAFYLCASSIGGTGGNKNIQYFGAGTRLSVL.

This chain connects TRBV3-1 (or the pseudogene TRBV3-2) to TRBJ1-4, with 8 bases matching TRBD1. The CDR3 consists of 14 residues. Germline V gives CDR1 LGHDT, CDR2 YNNKEL (reference sequence). Trimming took 3 bases from V and 8 from J; bases not matched to a gene: 5. In nucleotides, the CDR3 is TGTGCCAGCAGCCACAGGGGGCGCGTAGAAAAACTGTTTTTT. It specifies CASSHRGRVEKLFF.

The DNA of the CDR3 is TGTGCCAGCAGCCCCTCACTAAAGGCGCAAGAGACCCAGTACTTC. It specifies CASSPSLKAQETQYF. The V gene is TRBV3-1 (or the pseudogene TRBV3-2), the J gene TRBJ2-5; D gene ambiguous. The CDR3 has 15 residues. CDR1 is LGHDT and CDR2 is YNNKEL in the germline V gene (reference sequence). V lost 4 bases and J 2 bases, leaving 14 bases between the germline ends.

The V call is TRBV27, the J call TRBJ2-7; TRBD1 might be the D (5 bases). V was shortened by 2 bases and J by 2 bases, with 10 bases between the two germline ends. Germline loops: CDR1 MNHEY, CDR2 SMNVEV (reference sequence). The CDR3 has 14 residues. The CDR3 region has the DNA TGTGCCAGCAGTTTAAGTAAAGGGGCCTACGAGCAGTACTTC. Protein product: CASSLSKGAYEQYF.

This chain links TRBV7-9 with TRBJ1-2; 7 bases align to TRBD1. With V trimmed by 5 bases and J by 6 bases, 6 bases remained unmatched. Germline loops: CDR1 SEHNR, CDR2 FQNEAQ (reference sequence). CDR3 length: 13 residues. In nucleotides, the CDR3 is TGTGCCAGCAGCCGAGACAGGGTCGATGGCTACACCTTC. Translated: CASSRDRVDGYTF.

J is TRBJ2-7 and V is TRBV6-5; D is uncertain. Germline V gene lookup returns CDR1 MNHEY and CDR2 SVGAGI. The CDR3 has 14 amino acids. The germline V and J ends were trimmed by 7 bases and 0 bases, with 13 bases remaining between them. This CDR3 is CASTPGYSSYEQYF. CDR3 DNA: TGTGCCAGCACTCCCGGGTATAGCTCCTACGAGCAGTACTTC.

This clone appeared once. This rearrangement joins TRBV2 to TRBJ2-1; 11 bases are a match to TRBD2. V lost 3 bases, J lost 2 bases, and 3 bases stayed unmatched. Germline values: CDR1 SNHLY, CDR2 FYNNEI. CDR3 length: 16 amino acids. CDR3 bases: TGTGCCAGCAGTGAGACTAGCGGGGCGCCCTACAATGAGCAGTTCTTC. Translation gives CASSETSGAPYNEQFF. The variable domain in full, completed from reference TRBV2 and TRBJ2-1, reads EPEVTQTPSHQVTQMGQEVILRCVPISNHLYFYWYRQILGQKVEFLVSFYNNEISEKSEIFDDQFSVERPDGSNFTLKIRSTKLEDSAMYFCASSETSGAPYNEQFFGPGTRLTVL.

This clone appeared a few times. This rearrangement joins TRBV18 to TRBJ1-5; the match to TRBD1 covers 10 bases. Germline assignment: CDR1 KGHSH and CDR2 LQKENI. This CDR3 spans 14 amino acids. J lost 5 bases, V lost 4 bases, and 2 bases had no gene match. In DNA form, the CDR3 reads TGTGCCAGCTCACAGGGACAGGGGCATCAGCCCCAGCATTTT. It yields the protein CASSQGQGHQPQHF.

V is TRBV7-9 and J is TRBJ1-2, with D possibly matching TRBD1 (5 bases). The germline V gene encodes CDR1 SEHNR and CDR2 FQNEAQ (reference sequence). Trimming removed 5 bases at V and 7 bases at J, with 11 bases between. There are 12 residues in the CDR3. For the CDR3, the DNA is TGTGCCAGCAGCACCCACGGGGGTGGCTACACCTTC. Protein product: CASSTHGGGYTF.